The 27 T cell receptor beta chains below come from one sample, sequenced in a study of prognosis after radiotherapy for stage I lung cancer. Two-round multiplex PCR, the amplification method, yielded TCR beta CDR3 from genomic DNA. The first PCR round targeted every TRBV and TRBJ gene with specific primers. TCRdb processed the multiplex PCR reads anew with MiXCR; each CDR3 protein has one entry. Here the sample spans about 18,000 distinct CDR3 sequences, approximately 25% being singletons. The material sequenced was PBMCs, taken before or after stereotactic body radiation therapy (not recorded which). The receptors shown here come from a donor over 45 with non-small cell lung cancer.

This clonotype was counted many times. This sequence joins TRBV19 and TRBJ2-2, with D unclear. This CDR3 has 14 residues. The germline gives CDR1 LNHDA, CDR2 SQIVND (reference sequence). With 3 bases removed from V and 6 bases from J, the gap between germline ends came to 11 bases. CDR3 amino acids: CASSMIAFAGELFF. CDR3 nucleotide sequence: TGTGCCAGTAGTATGATTGCGTTCGCCGGGGAGCTGTTTTTT.

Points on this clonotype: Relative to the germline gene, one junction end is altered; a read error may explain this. The CDR3 here is CSSSPGSGAAEETQYF. Written as DNA, the CDR3 is TGTTCCAGCAGCCCCGGTTCTGGGGCTGCGGAAGAGACCCAGTACTTC. The V gene is TRBV7-2, the J gene TRBJ2-5; TRBD1 is a possible D gene (5 bases). Germline CDR1 is SGHTA and CDR2 is FQGNSA. This CDR3 is 16 amino acids long. The full variable domain, in which reference TRBV7-2 and TRBJ2-5 provide the parts outside the CDR3, is GAGVSQSPSNKVTEKGKDVELRCDPISGHTALYWYRQSLGQGLEFLIYFQGNSAPDKSGLPSDRFSAERTGGSVSTLTIQRTQQEDSAVYLCSSSPGSGAAEETQYFGPGTRLLVL.

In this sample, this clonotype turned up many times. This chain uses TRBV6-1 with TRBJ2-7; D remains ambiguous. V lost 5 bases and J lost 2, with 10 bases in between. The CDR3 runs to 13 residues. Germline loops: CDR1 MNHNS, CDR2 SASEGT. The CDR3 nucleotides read TGTGCCAGCAGTCCGACGGAGACCTACGAGCAGTACTTC. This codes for CASSPTETYEQYF.

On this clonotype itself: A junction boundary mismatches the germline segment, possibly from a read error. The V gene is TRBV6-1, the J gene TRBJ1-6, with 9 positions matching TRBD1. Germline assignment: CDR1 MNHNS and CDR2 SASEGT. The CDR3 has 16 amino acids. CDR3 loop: CASRLTGGAWNSPLHF. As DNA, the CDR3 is TGTGCTAGCAGACTTACAGGGGGCGCCTGGAATTCACCCCTCCACTTT.

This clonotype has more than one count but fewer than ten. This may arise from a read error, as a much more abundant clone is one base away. The CDR3 loop is CASSSWGSANTGELFF. CDR3 bases: TGTGCCAGCAGTTCATGGGGCAGTGCGAACACCGGGGAGCTGTTTTTT. V usage is TRBV28 and J usage is TRBJ2-2; a possible D gene is TRBD1 (5 bases). The V gene lost 4 bases and the J gene lost 0 bases, with 12 bases spanning the gap. Germline CDR1 and CDR2: MDHEN and SYDVKM. This CDR3 region has 16 residues.

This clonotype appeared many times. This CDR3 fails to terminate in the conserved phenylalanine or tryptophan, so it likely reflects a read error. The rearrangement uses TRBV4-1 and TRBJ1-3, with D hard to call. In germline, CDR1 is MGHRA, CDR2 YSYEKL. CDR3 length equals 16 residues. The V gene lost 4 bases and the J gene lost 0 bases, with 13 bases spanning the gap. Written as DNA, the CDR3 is TGCGCCAGCAGCCCAAGCGCTGCACTCTCTGGAAACACCATATATTCT. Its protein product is CASSPSAALSGNTIYS.

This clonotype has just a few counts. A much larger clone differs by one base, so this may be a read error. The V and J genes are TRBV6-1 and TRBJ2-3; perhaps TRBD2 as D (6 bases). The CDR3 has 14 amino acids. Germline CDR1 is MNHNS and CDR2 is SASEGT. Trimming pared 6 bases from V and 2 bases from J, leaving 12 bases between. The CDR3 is CASRRDSHTDTQYF. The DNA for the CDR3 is TGTGCCAGCAGAAGGGACTCCCACACAGATACGCAGTATTTT.

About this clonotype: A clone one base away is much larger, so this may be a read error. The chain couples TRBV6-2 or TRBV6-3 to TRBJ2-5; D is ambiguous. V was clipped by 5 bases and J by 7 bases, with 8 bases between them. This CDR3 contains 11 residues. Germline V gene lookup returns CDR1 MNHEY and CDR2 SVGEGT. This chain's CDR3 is CASSHMGTQYF. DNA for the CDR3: TGTGCCAGCAGTCATATGGGGACCCAGTACTTC.

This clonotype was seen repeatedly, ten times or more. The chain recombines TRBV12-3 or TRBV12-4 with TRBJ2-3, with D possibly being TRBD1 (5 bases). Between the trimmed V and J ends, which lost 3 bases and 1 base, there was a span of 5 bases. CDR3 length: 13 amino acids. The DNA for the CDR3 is TGTGCCAGCAGTTTCAGGGGCACAGATACGCAGTATTTT. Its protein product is CASSFRGTDTQYF.

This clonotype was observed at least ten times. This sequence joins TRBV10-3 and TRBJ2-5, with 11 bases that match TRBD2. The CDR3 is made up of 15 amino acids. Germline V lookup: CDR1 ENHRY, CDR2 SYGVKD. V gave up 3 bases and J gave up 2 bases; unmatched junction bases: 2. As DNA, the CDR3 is TGTGCCATCAGTGATACTAGCGGGAGTCAAGAGACCCAGTACTTC. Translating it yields CAISDTSGSQETQYF.

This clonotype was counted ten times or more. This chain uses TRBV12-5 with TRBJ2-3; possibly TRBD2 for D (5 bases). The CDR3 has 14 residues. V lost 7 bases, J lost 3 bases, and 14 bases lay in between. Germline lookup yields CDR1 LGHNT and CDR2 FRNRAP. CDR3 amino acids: CASATERETDTQYF. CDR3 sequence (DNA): TGTGCTAGTGCTACTGAGAGGGAAACAGATACGCAGTATTTT.

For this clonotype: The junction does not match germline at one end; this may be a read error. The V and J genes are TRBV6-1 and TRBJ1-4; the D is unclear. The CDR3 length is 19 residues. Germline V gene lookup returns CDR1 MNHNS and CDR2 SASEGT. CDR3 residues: CASSGVSERLLFGNEELFF. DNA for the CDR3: TGTGCCAGCAGTGGAGTTAGTGAACGGTTACTTTTTGGTAATGAAGAACTGTTTTTT.

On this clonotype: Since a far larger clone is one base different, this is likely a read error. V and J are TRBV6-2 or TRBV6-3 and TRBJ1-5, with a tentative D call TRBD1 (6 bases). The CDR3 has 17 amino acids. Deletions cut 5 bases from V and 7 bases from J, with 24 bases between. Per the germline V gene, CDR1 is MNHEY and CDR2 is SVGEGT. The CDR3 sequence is CASSEVDRGGPGQPQHF. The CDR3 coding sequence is TGTGCCAGCAGTGAAGTGGATCGGGGGGGGCCCGGGCAGCCCCAGCATTTT.

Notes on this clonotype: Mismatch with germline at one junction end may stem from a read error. The CDR3 DNA reads as TGTACCAGCATCTCGTCCTCCTACGAGCAGTACTTC. Translating gives CTSISSSYEQYF. The chain recombines TRBV5-6 with TRBJ2-7; unclear D gene. The germline V gene has CDR1 SGHDT and CDR2 YYEEEE. The CDR3 totals 12 residues.

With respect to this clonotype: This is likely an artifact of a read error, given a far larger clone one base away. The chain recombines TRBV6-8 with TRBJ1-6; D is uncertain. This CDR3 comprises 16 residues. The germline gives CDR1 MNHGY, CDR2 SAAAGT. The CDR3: CVSRRSMSSYNSPLHF. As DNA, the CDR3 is TGTGTCAGCAGGCGGTCAATGAGCTCCTATAATTCACCCCTCCACTTT.

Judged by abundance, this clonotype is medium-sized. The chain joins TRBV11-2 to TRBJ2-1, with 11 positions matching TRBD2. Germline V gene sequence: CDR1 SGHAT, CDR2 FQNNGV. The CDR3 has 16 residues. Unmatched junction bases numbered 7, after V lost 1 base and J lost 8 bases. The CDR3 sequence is CASSLGVGLAGDEQFF. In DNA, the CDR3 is TGTGCCAGCAGCTTAGGGGTAGGACTAGCGGGCGATGAGCAGTTCTTC. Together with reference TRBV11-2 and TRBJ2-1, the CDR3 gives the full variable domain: EAGVAQSPRYKIIEKRQSVAFWCNPISGHATLYWYQQILGQGPKLLIQFQNNGVVDDSQLPKDRFSAERLKGVDSTLKIQPAKLEDSAVYLCASSLGVGLAGDEQFFGPGTRLTVL.

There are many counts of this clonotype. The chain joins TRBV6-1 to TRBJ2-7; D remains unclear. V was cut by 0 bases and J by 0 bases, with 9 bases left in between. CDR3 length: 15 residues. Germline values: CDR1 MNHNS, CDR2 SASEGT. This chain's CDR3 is CASSEAMGSSYEQYF. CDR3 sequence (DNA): TGTGCCAGCAGTGAAGCGATGGGTAGCTCCTACGAGCAGTACTTC.

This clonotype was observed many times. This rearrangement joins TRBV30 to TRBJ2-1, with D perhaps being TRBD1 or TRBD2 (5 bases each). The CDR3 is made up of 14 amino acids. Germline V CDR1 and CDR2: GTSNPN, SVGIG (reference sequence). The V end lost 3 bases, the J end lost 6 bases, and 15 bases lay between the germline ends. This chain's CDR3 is CAWSTWDAGNEQFF. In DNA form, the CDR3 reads TGTGCCTGGAGCACATGGGACGCCGGCAATGAGCAGTTCTTC.

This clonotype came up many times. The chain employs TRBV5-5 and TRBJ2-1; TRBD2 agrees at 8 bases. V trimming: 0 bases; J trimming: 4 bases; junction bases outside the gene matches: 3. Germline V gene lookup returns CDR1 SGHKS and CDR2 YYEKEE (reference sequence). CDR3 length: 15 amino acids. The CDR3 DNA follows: TGTGCCAGCAGCTTGGTACTAGCGGTGTACAATGAGCAGTTCTTC. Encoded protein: CASSLVLAVYNEQFF.

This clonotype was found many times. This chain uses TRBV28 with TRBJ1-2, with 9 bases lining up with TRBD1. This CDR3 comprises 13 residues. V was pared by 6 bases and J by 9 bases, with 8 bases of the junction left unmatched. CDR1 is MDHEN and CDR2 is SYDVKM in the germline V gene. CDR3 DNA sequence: TGTGCCAGCAGCTTGTCACAGGGGGCTAGCTACACCTTC. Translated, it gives CASSLSQGASYTF.

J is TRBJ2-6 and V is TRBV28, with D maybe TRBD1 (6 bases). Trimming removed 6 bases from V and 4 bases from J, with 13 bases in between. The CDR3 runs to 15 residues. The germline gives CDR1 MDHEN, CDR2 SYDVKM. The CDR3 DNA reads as TGTGCCAGCAGGACAGGATCCTGGGGGGCCAACGTCCTGACTTTC. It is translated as CASRTGSWGANVLTF.

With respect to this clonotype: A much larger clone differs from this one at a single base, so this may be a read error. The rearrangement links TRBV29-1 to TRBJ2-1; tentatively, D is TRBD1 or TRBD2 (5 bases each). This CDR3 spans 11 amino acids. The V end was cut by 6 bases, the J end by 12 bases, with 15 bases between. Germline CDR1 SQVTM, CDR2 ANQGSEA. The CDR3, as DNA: TGCAGCGTCGTGTGGGGGATCGGGCAGTTCTTC. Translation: CSVVWGIGQFF.

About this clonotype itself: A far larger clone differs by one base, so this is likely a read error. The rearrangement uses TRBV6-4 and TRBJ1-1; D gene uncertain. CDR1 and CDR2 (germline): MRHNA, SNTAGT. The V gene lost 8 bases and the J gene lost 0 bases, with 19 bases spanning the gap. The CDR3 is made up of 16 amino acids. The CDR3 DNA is TGTGCCAGCCAAAGACTCGGATTAGCTATGAACACTGAAGCTTTCTTT. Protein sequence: CASQRLGLAMNTEAFF.

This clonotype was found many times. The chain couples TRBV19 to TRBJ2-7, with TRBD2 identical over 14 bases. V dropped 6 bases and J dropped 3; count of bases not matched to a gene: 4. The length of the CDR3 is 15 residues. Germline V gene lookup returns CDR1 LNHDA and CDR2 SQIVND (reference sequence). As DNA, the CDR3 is TGTGCCAGTAGGCCTGGGACTAGCGGGAGCTACGAGCAGTACTTC. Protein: CASRPGTSGSYEQYF.

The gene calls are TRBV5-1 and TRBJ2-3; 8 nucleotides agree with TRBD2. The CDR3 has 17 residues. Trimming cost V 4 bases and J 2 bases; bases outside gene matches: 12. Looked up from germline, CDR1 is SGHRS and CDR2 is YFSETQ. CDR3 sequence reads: CASSGGNSGEFTDTQYF. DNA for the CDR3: TGCGCCAGCAGCGGCGGGAATAGCGGGGAATTCACAGATACGCAGTATTTT. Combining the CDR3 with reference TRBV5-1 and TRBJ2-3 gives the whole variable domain KAGVTQTPRYLIKTRGQQVTLSCSPISGHRSVSWYQQTPGQGLQFLFEYFSETQRNKGNFPGRFSGRQFSNSRSEMNVSTLELGDSALYLCASSGGNSGEFTDTQYFGPGTRLTVL.

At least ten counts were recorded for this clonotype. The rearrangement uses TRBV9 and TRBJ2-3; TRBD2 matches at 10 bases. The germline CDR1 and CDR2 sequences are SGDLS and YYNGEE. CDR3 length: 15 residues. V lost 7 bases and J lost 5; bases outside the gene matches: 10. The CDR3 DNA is TGTGCCAGCGGCGACACAGCTAGCGGGGGAGATACGCAGTATTTT. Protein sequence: CASGDTASGGDTQYF.

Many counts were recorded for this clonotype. In DNA form, the CDR3 reads TGCGCCAGCAGCTTTACAGGGGGCCAGGAAGCTTTCTTT. Its translation is CASSFTGGQEAFF. J is TRBJ1-1 and V is TRBV5-1; 9 bases align to TRBD1. This CDR3 is built from 13 residues. V gave up 2 bases and J gave up 8 bases; unmatched junction bases: 4. The germline gives CDR1 SGHRS, CDR2 YFSETQ. Looking up the rest from reference TRBV5-1 and TRBJ1-1 gives the full variable domain: KAGVTQTPRYLIKTRGQQVTLSCSPISGHRSVSWYQQTPGQGLQFLFEYFSETQRNKGNFPGRFSGRQFSNSRSEMNVSTLELGDSALYLCASSFTGGQEAFFGQGTRLTVV.